What follows are 20 T cell receptor beta chains derived from one specimen sequenced in a study of cytomegalovirus exposure and HLA in healthy donors. PCR primers comprised 60 Vbeta and 13 Jbeta primers. Sequencing was performed with immunoSEQ multiplex PCR; in TCRdb, only in-frame clones are kept and a portion is missing. The sample lists 150,000 to 200,000 clones; roughly 80% were seen once. Sequencing used PBMCs. These receptors all come from a man in his fifties in good health and CMV-seropositive.

The V call is TRBV2, the J call TRBJ1-5; D is ambiguous. This CDR3 has 12 amino acids. CDR1 and CDR2 from the germline V gene are SNHLY and FYNNEI. V was pared by 5 bases and J by 4 bases, with 6 bases between. This CDR3 is CASSQLNQPQHF. The CDR3 DNA reads TGTGCCAGCAGTCAACTAAATCAGCCCCAGCATTTT.

The rearrangement uses TRBV2 and TRBJ2-4, with D perhaps TRBD1 (5 bases). The CDR3 consists of 15 residues. Trimming took 9 bases from V and 4 from J, leaving 19 bases between them. CDR1 is SNHLY and CDR2 is FYNNEI in the germline V gene. CDR3 sequence: CARTPGARAKNIQYF. The CDR3 bases are TGTGCCAGGACCCCAGGAGCCAGGGCAAAAAACATTCAGTACTTC.

This chain connects TRBV10-3 to TRBJ2-3; D is unclear. CDR1 and CDR2 (germline): ENHRY, SYGVKD. The CDR3 sequence is 15 residues long. The V gene lost 10 bases and the J gene lost 1 base, with 18 bases spanning the gap. The CDR3 region has the DNA TGTGCCACCAAAGTATACGAACAGCGCACAGATACGCAGTATTTT. This gives the protein CATKVYEQRTDTQYF.

There are a few counts of this clone. The rearrangement joins TRBV28 to TRBJ1-2; D may be TRBD1 (5 bases). This CDR3 has 14 amino acids. The V gene lost 5 bases and the J gene lost 7 bases, with 17 bases spanning the gap. CDR1 and CDR2 from the germline V gene are MDHEN and SYDVKM. Here the CDR3 reads CASSVRLFQGGYTF. CDR3 coding DNA: TGTGCCAGCAGTGTCCGACTCTTCCAGGGTGGCTACACCTTC.

V usage is TRBV30 and J usage is TRBJ1-6, with TRBD1 matching over 9 bases. This CDR3 contains 16 residues. CDR1 GTSNPN and CDR2 SVGIG come from the germline V gene (reference sequence). Germline trimming cut 3 bases from V and 7 bases from J; bases unmatched to any gene: 10. This CDR3 reads CAWRYTGGMGNSPLHF. As DNA, the CDR3 is TGTGCCTGGAGGTATACAGGGGGCATGGGGAATTCACCCCTCCACTTT.

V and J are TRBV7-3 and TRBJ2-3, with D hard to call. Looked up from germline, CDR1 is SGHTA and CDR2 is FQGTGA. This CDR3 contains 14 residues. The V and J ends lost 1 base and 4 bases respectively, with 9 bases between them. CDR3 residues: CASSLNSWPDTQYF. The CDR3 DNA sequence: TGTGCCAGCAGCTTAAACAGCTGGCCAGATACGCAGTATTTT.

The gene calls are TRBV19 and TRBJ2-7; D not resolved. The CDR3 is 13 amino acids. The germline V gene has CDR1 LNHDA and CDR2 SQIVND (reference sequence). The V end was cut by 3 bases, the J end by 2 bases, with 8 bases between. CDR3: CASSMGRAYEQYF. CDR3 nucleotide sequence: TGTGCCAGTAGTATGGGCAGAGCCTACGAGCAGTACTTC. Filled out from reference TRBV19 and TRBJ2-7, the complete variable domain reads DGGITQSPKYLFRKEGQNVTLSCEQNLNHDAMYWYRQDPGQGLRLIYYSQIVNDFQKGDIAEGYSVSREKKESFPLTVTSAQKNPTAFYLCASSMGRAYEQYFGPGTRLTVT.

This clone was recorded once. The chain has TRBV11-2 and TRBJ2-7, with 8 bases matching TRBD2. The CDR3 contains 15 residues. CDR1 SGHAT and CDR2 FQNNGV come from the germline V gene. J was trimmed by 2 bases and V by 5 bases; bases with no gene match: 8. The CDR3 spells CASSLREGPAYEQYF. CDR3 nucleotide sequence: TGTGCCAGCAGCCTCCGGGAGGGCCCCGCCTACGAGCAGTACTTC.

The chain uses TRBV30 and TRBJ2-2, with 7 positions matching TRBD1. Germline trimming cut 8 bases from V and 1 base from J; bases unmatched to any gene: 7. CDR1 is GTSNPN, CDR2 SVGIG, per germline (reference sequence). This CDR3 contains 14 residues. The CDR3 sequence is CARGRTGNTGELFF. The CDR3 region has the DNA TGTGCCAGGGGCCGGACAGGGAACACCGGGGAGCTGTTTTTT.

There are a few counts of this clone. The chain carries TRBV9 and TRBJ1-6; 9 positions agree with TRBD1. The ends lost 0 bases at V and 1 base at J; junction bases unmatched: 5. From germline, CDR1 is SGDLS and CDR2 YYNGEE. The CDR3 contains 18 residues. CDR3 in DNA: TGTGCCAGCAGCGTAGGGACAGGGGCGGGGTCCTATAATTCACCCCTCCACTTT. Protein product: CASSVGTGAGSYNSPLHF. Filled out from reference TRBV9 and TRBJ1-6, the complete variable domain reads DSGVTQTPKHLITATGQRVTLRCSPRSGDLSVYWYQQSLDQGLQFLIQYYNGEERAKGNILERFSAQQFPDLHSELNLSSLELGDSALYFCASSVGTGAGSYNSPLHFGNGTRLTVT.

The rearrangement links TRBV7-2 to TRBJ2-3; 10 bases fit TRBD2. The CDR3 sequence is 17 residues long. Germline CDR1 reads SGHTA; CDR2 reads FQGNSA. V trimming: 6 bases; J trimming: 3 bases; junction bases outside the gene matches: 12. The CDR3 here is CASSLLAGGVGTDTQYF. As DNA, the CDR3 is TGTGCCAGCAGTCTTTTAGCGGGGGGTGTCGGGACAGATACGCAGTATTTT.

There are a few counts of this clone. This chain uses TRBV5-1 with TRBJ1-3, with 7 bases matching TRBD1. Per the germline V gene, CDR1 is SGHRS and CDR2 is YFSETQ. This CDR3 comprises 17 residues. Losses at the gene ends were 4 bases for V and 1 base for J; bases not matched to a gene: 11. CDR3 nucleotides: TGCGCCAGCAGCAGGACCCGACAGGGCTCATCTGGAAACACCATATATTTT. This sequence encodes CASSRTRQGSSGNTIYF.

In its sample, this clone was seen once. The V and J genes are TRBV28 and TRBJ1-5, with D possibly TRBD1 on 5 matching bases. V lost 5 bases and J 0 bases, leaving 11 bases between the germline ends. Germline CDR1 and CDR2: MDHEN and SYDVKM. CDR3 length equals 15 residues. In nucleotides, the CDR3 is TGTGCCAGCAGTACCCGACAGTATAGCAATCAGCCCCAGCATTTT. Translating it yields CASSTRQYSNQPQHF.

This sequence joins TRBV19 and TRBJ2-2; 9 bases agree with TRBD1. The V gene end was trimmed by 9 bases and the J gene end by 1 base; junction bases not matched to a gene: 12. Germline V gives CDR1 LNHDA, CDR2 SQIVND (reference sequence). This CDR3 contains 17 residues. The CDR3 sequence is CARRSRGQGRNTGELFF. The CDR3 nucleotides read TGTGCCAGACGATCACGCGGACAGGGGAGGAACACCGGGGAGCTGTTTTTT.

This chain connects TRBV4-1 to TRBJ2-1; 8 positions match TRBD2. Germline lookup yields CDR1 MGHRA and CDR2 YSYEKL. J gave up 5 bases and V 8 bases, and 8 bases lay outside the gene matches. The CDR3 loop spans 14 amino acids. CDR3 sequence reads: CASSFPLADNEQFF. CDR3 sequence (DNA): TGCGCCAGCTCCTTCCCACTAGCGGACAATGAGCAGTTCTTC.

This clone turned up a few times. The chain has TRBV9 and TRBJ2-7, with D tentatively TRBD1 (5 bases). Germline CDR1 is SGDLS and CDR2 is YYNGEE. V gave up 4 bases and J gave up 3 bases, with 11 bases separating them. This CDR3 spans 13 amino acids. The CDR3 protein is CASSPSQGYEQYF. In DNA, the CDR3 is TGTGCCAGCAGCCCCAGCCAGGGCTACGAGCAGTACTTC.

This clone appeared a single time. The rearrangement links TRBV10-3 to TRBJ1-5; 9 nucleotides agree with TRBD1. Germline CDR1 ENHRY, CDR2 SYGVKD. J gave up 0 bases and V 0 bases, and 6 bases lay outside the gene matches. The CDR3 is 18 residues long. CDR3 amino acids: CAISESVTGGHSNQPQHF. The CDR3, as DNA: TGTGCCATCAGTGAGTCGGTGACAGGGGGTCATAGCAATCAGCCCCAGCATTTT.

This sequence joins TRBV28 and TRBJ1-5; 9 nucleotides align to TRBD1. Trimming removed 6 bases from V and 6 bases from J; junction bases left unmatched: 9. CDR3 length: 15 residues. Per germline, CDR1 MDHEN and CDR2 SYDVKM. The CDR3, as DNA: TGTGCCAGCAGACAAATTACAGGGGGCCTTCAGCCCCAGCATTTT. Protein: CASRQITGGLQPQHF.

This chain links TRBV6-1 with TRBJ1-5, with D uncertain. Germline CDR1 is MNHNS and CDR2 is SASEGT. V lost 2 bases and J 0 bases, leaving 8 bases between the germline ends. The CDR3 sequence is 15 residues long. CDR3 in DNA: TGTGCCAGCAGTGAATTCGGGGTTAGCAATCAGCCCCAGCATTTT. Protein: CASSEFGVSNQPQHF.

The chain uses TRBV23-1 and TRBJ2-2, with D unresolved. TRBV23-1 is assigned to the ORF class and has an uncertain function. This CDR3 is built from 17 residues. Trimming cost V 2 bases and J 0 bases, with 13 bases left between them. CDR3 sequence: CASSQSSEQSNTGELFF. DNA for the CDR3: TGCGCCAGCAGTCAAAGTAGTGAACAGTCGAACACCGGGGAGCTGTTTTTT.